Given below is one T cell receptor (beta chain) in context. Its antigen is unidentified. The source of the sample is a study of regulatory T cells in long-lasting Graves disease. Whole-study findings and limits: TCR diversity was lower in persistent than newly diagnosed Graves' disease.

CDR3 length: 14 residues. CDR1 is MDHEN and CDR2 is SYDVKM in the germline V gene. J gave up 6 bases and V 2 bases, and 5 bases lay outside the gene matches. Investigators prepared the TCR beta libraries by applying iRepertoire HTBI primers and Arm-PCR of CDR3 regions. TCRdb fed the multiplex PCR reads into MiXCR, producing one record per CDR3 protein. This table has about 370,000 distinct CDR3 sequences, roughly a sixth appearing once. The time point is: newly diagnosed GD, antithyroid drugs for less than 3 months. Making the TCR library involved RNA that had been extracted from PBMCs. This receptor was taken from a female donor with Graves disease. V is TRBV28 and J is TRBJ2-7, with 9 bases lining up with TRBD2. Sequences were derived from peripheral blood mononuclear cells (PBMCs), sampled at new diagnosis, from a patient treated with antithyroid drugs. CDR3 in amino acids: CASSLGGRAAEQYF. For the CDR3, the DNA is TGTGCCAGCAGTTTAGGCGGGAGGGCCGCCGAGCAGTACTTC.